The rows below give T cell receptor beta chains drawn from one sample of a study of blood T cell repertoires in COVID-19. Profiling relied on immunoSEQ multiplex PCR, and the TCRdb table lists in-frame clones only, not all of them. The sample includes 200,000 to 250,000 clones, less than 90% seen only once; the top ten take 6.2%. Sequenced sample: peripheral blood. The receptors originated from a man aged 60 to 69 with acute or convalescent COVID-19. The CDR3 runs from the conserved cysteine through the conserved F or W. Each record gives: D gene, clone size, J gene, V gene, CDR3 protein, CDR3 DNA. D genes are given only for firm matches. Clone sizes are given selectively: once, few, many, or a class where the clone is expanded.

d_gene: TRBD1; abundance: -; j_gene: TRBJ1-1; v_gene: TRBV19; CDR3aa: CASTQGQWNTEAFF; CDR3nt: TGTGCCAGTACCCAGGGACAGTGGAACACTGAAGCTTTCTTT
d_gene: TRBD2; abundance: -; j_gene: TRBJ2-3; v_gene: TRBV28; CDR3aa: CASSFQQTSQVTDTQYF; CDR3nt: TGTGCCAGCAGTTTCCAACAGACTAGCCAAGTCACAGATACGCAGTATTTT
d_gene: -; abundance: -; j_gene: TRBJ2-7; v_gene: TRBV5-4; CDR3aa: CASSRQGYEQYF; CDR3nt: TGTGCCAGCAGCAGGCAGGGATACGAGCAGTACTTC
d_gene: TRBD1; abundance: -; j_gene: TRBJ2-7; v_gene: TRBV28; CDR3aa: CASSPGQVYEQYF; CDR3nt: TGTGCCAGCAGCCCGGGACAGGTCTACGAGCAGTACTTC
d_gene: -; abundance: -; j_gene: TRBJ2-7; v_gene: TRBV4-1; CDR3aa: CASSQGQSDYEQYF; CDR3nt: TGCGCCAGCAGCCAAGGGCAGAGCGATTACGAGCAGTACTTC
d_gene: -; abundance: few; j_gene: TRBJ2-7; v_gene: TRBV7-2; CDR3aa: CASSLAQGYEQYF; CDR3nt: TGTGCCAGCAGCTTAGCGCAGGGCTACGAGCAGTACTTC
d_gene: TRBD2; abundance: -; j_gene: TRBJ2-1; v_gene: TRBV6-5; CDR3aa: CASSSGGRGYNEQFF; CDR3nt: TGTGCCAGCAGTTCTGGCGGGAGGGGATACAATGAGCAGTTCTTC
d_gene: -; abundance: few; j_gene: TRBJ2-2; v_gene: TRBV30; CDR3aa: CAWSASYTTGELFF; CDR3nt: TGTGCCTGGAGTGCCAGTTATACCACCGGGGAGCTGTTTTTT
d_gene: TRBD2; abundance: -; j_gene: TRBJ2-1; v_gene: TRBV7-8; CDR3aa: CASTPASGKWHNEQFF; CDR3nt: TGTGCCAGCACCCCGGCTAGCGGGAAGTGGCACAATGAGCAGTTCTTC
d_gene: -; abundance: few; j_gene: TRBJ2-7; v_gene: TRBV5-1; CDR3aa: CASKTGYQGIYEQYF; CDR3nt: TGCGCCAGCAAGACGGGGTACCAGGGGATCTACGAGCAGTACTTC
d_gene: -; abundance: -; j_gene: TRBJ2-1; v_gene: TRBV11-3; CDR3aa: CASGLASNEQFF; CDR3nt: TGTGCCAGCGGCCTAGCGAGCAATGAGCAGTTCTTC
d_gene: TRBD2; abundance: -; j_gene: TRBJ2-3; v_gene: TRBV4-3; CDR3aa: CASSQETSGRSGSTDTQYF; CDR3nt: TGCGCCAGCAGCCAAGAAACTAGCGGGAGGAGTGGGAGCACAGATACGCAGTATTTT
d_gene: TRBD2; abundance: -; j_gene: TRBJ2-7; v_gene: TRBV3-1/TRBV3-2; CDR3aa: CASSQEASGRAEQYF; CDR3nt: TGTGCCAGCAGCCAAGAAGCTAGCGGGAGGGCCGAGCAGTACTTC
d_gene: TRBD1; abundance: -; j_gene: TRBJ1-2; v_gene: TRBV7-8; CDR3aa: CASSPTGTGWQGYTF; CDR3nt: TGTGCCAGCAGCCCGACCGGGACAGGGTGGCAAGGCTACACCTTC
d_gene: TRBD1; abundance: -; j_gene: TRBJ2-2; v_gene: TRBV6-5; CDR3aa: CASSYSNRGTGELFF; CDR3nt: TGTGCCAGCAGTTACTCGAACAGGGGCACCGGGGAGCTGTTTTTT
d_gene: TRBD2; abundance: -; j_gene: TRBJ2-1; v_gene: TRBV3-1/TRBV3-2; CDR3aa: CASSTGTSGRNEQFF; CDR3nt: TGTGCCAGCAGCACCGGGACTAGCGGGAGGAATGAGCAGTTCTTC
d_gene: -; abundance: -; j_gene: TRBJ2-7; v_gene: TRBV7-2; CDR3aa: CASSSTGAGLIYEQYF; CDR3nt: TGTGCCAGCAGCTCCACGGGGGCGGGACTAATATACGAGCAGTACTTC
d_gene: -; abundance: few; j_gene: TRBJ2-7; v_gene: TRBV7-2; CDR3aa: CASSFGPSGAYEQYF; CDR3nt: TGTGCCAGCAGCTTTGGCCCCTCGGGGGCCTACGAGCAGTACTTC
d_gene: -; abundance: -; j_gene: TRBJ2-3; v_gene: TRBV5-4; CDR3aa: CASSLEGQNTDTQYF; CDR3nt: TGTGCCAGCAGCTTGGAGGGGCAGAACACAGATACGCAGTATTTT
d_gene: TRBD1; abundance: -; j_gene: TRBJ1-2; v_gene: TRBV6-6; CDR3aa: CASSPRDRGDFYGYTF; CDR3nt: TGTGCCAGCAGTCCCAGAGACAGGGGGGACTTTTATGGCTACACCTTC
d_gene: -; abundance: -; j_gene: TRBJ1-1; v_gene: TRBV7-2; CDR3aa: CASSLGGFKYTEAFF; CDR3nt: TGTGCCAGCAGCTTAGGAGGGTTTAAGTACACTGAAGCTTTCTTT
d_gene: -; abundance: -; j_gene: TRBJ1-2; v_gene: TRBV15; CDR3aa: CATSRDRVYGYTF; CDR3nt: TGTGCCACCAGCAGAGATAGAGTCTATGGCTACACCTTC
d_gene: TRBD1; abundance: -; j_gene: TRBJ2-2; v_gene: TRBV10-1; CDR3aa: CASSEGQGLNTGELFF; CDR3nt: TGCGCCAGCAGTGAAGGACAGGGGCTGAACACCGGGGAGCTGTTTTTT
d_gene: -; abundance: -; j_gene: TRBJ1-2; v_gene: TRBV3-1/TRBV3-2; CDR3aa: CASSRRGYGYTF; CDR3nt: TGTGCCAGCAGCCGGAGAGGCTATGGCTACACCTTC
d_gene: -; abundance: -; j_gene: TRBJ1-1; v_gene: TRBV5-1; CDR3aa: CASSLLVRDSVMNTEAFF; CDR3nt: TGCGCCAGCAGCCTGCTGGTGAGGGACTCGGTTATGAACACTGAAGCTTTCTTT
d_gene: TRBD1; abundance: -; j_gene: TRBJ1-5; v_gene: TRBV5-8; CDR3aa: CASGGQGEGNQPQHF; CDR3nt: TGTGCCAGCGGTGGACAGGGCGAGGGCAATCAGCCCCAGCATTTT
d_gene: TRBD2; abundance: -; j_gene: TRBJ2-2; v_gene: TRBV11-2; CDR3aa: CASSGTGGDTGELFF; CDR3nt: TGTGCCAGCAGCGGCACGGGAGGGGACACCGGGGAGCTGTTTTTT
d_gene: TRBD1; abundance: -; j_gene: TRBJ2-3; v_gene: TRBV7-2; CDR3aa: CASSWLGQGAVRDTQYF; CDR3nt: TGTGCCAGCAGCTGGCTTGGACAGGGGGCAGTGAGGGATACGCAGTATTTT
d_gene: -; abundance: -; j_gene: TRBJ1-4; v_gene: TRBV12-2; CDR3aa: CASRFRGQGHEKLFF; CDR3nt: TGTGCAAGTCGCTTCCGGGGACAGGGGCATGAAAAACTGTTTTTT
d_gene: -; abundance: -; j_gene: TRBJ1-1; v_gene: TRBV9; CDR3aa: CASSGNRDTEAFF; CDR3nt: TGTGCCAGCAGCGGTAACAGGGACACTGAAGCTTTCTTT
d_gene: TRBD2; abundance: -; j_gene: TRBJ2-7; v_gene: TRBV6-5; CDR3aa: CASSLLAGENDEQYF; CDR3nt: TGTGCCAGCTCGTTGTTAGCGGGAGAGAACGACGAGCAGTACTTC
d_gene: -; abundance: few; j_gene: TRBJ2-7; v_gene: TRBV9; CDR3aa: CASSVGVQGFSSEQYF; CDR3nt: TGTGCCAGCAGCGTAGGGGTTCAGGGGTTCTCGAGCGAGCAGTACTTC
d_gene: -; abundance: -; j_gene: TRBJ1-5; v_gene: TRBV28; CDR3aa: CASKSGNQPQHF; CDR3nt: TGTGCCAGCAAGTCGGGCAATCAGCCCCAGCATTTT
d_gene: TRBD1; abundance: -; j_gene: TRBJ1-5; v_gene: TRBV6-2/TRBV6-3; CDR3aa: CASSYRDSLWNQPQHF; CDR3nt: TGTGCCAGCAGTTACCGGGACAGTTTATGGAATCAGCCCCAGCATTTT
d_gene: TRBD2; abundance: -; j_gene: TRBJ2-1; v_gene: TRBV30; CDR3aa: CAWFRLAGGDEQFF; CDR3nt: TGTGCCTGGTTTCGACTAGCGGGAGGCGATGAGCAGTTCTTC
d_gene: TRBD2; abundance: -; j_gene: TRBJ2-1; v_gene: TRBV14; CDR3aa: CASSPGTSGRGEFF; CDR3nt: TGTGCCAGCAGCCCCGGGACTAGCGGGAGGGGTGAGTTCTTC
d_gene: TRBD1; abundance: -; j_gene: TRBJ1-5; v_gene: TRBV24-1; CDR3aa: CATSDRTGGANNQPQHF; CDR3nt: TGTGCCACCAGTGACCGGACAGGGGGCGCGAACAATCAGCCCCAGCATTTT
d_gene: -; abundance: -; j_gene: TRBJ1-4; v_gene: TRBV7-9; CDR3aa: CAEQGYEKLFF; CDR3nt: TGTGCCGAACAGGGATATGAAAAACTGTTTTTT
d_gene: TRBD1; abundance: once; j_gene: TRBJ1-5; v_gene: TRBV6-6; CDR3aa: CASSYGGQNNQPQHF; CDR3nt: TGTGCCAGCAGTTACGGGGGACAGAACAATCAGCCCCAGCATTTT
d_gene: -; abundance: -; j_gene: TRBJ1-4; v_gene: TRBV18; CDR3aa: CASSPDPGEKLFF; CDR3nt: TGTGCCAGCTCACCAGACCCCGGGGAAAAACTGTTTTTT
d_gene: -; abundance: -; j_gene: TRBJ2-7; v_gene: TRBV10-2; CDR3aa: CASSPAGRKDEQYF; CDR3nt: TGCGCCAGCAGTCCGGCAGGGAGGAAGGACGAGCAGTACTTC